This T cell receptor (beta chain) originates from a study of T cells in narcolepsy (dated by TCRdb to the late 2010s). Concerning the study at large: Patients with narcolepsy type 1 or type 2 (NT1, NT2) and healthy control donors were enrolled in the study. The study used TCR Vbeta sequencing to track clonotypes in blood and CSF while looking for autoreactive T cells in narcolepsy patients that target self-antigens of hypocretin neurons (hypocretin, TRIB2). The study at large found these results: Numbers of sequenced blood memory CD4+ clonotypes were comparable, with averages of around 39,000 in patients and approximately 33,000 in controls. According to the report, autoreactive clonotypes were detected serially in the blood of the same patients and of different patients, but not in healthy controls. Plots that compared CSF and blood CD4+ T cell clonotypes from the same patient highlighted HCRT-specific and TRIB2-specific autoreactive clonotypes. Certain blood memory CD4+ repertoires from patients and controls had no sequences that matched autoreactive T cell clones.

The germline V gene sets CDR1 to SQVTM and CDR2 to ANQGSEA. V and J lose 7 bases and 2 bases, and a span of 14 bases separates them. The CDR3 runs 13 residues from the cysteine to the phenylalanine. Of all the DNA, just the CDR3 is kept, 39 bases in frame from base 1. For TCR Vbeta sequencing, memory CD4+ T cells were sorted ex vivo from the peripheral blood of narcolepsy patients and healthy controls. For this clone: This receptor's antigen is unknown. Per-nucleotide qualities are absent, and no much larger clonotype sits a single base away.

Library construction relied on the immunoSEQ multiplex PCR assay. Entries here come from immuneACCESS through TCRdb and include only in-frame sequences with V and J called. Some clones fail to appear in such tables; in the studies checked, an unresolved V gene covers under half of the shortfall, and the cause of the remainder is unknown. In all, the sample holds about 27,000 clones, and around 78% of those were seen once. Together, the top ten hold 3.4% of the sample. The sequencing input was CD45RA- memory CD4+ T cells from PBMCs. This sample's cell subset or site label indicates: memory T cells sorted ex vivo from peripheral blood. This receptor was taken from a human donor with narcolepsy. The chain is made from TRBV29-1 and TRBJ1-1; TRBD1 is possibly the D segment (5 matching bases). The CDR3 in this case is CSARRQFNTEAFF. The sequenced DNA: TGCAGCGCCCGCCGACAGTTCAACACTGAAGCTTTCTTT.